What follows are 15 T cell receptor beta chains derived from one specimen sequenced in a study of blood T cell repertoires in COVID-19. Libraries were prepared by immunoSEQ multiplex PCR; TCRdb keeps only in-frame clonotypes and omits some of them. The sample has under 80,000 clones, around 85% seen once; the top ten hold 14%. The sequencing input was peripheral blood. These receptors originate from a human donor in a cohort sampled during active COVID-19.

In DNA form, the CDR3 reads TGTGCCAGCAGCGCGGAACTAGCGGTAAACACCGGGGAGCTGTTTTTT. Its protein is CASSAELAVNTGELFF. V gene TRBV5-4 combines with J gene TRBJ2-2; 8 bases line up with TRBD2. The CDR3 is 16 amino acids. Trimming removed 4 bases from V and 2 bases from J; junction bases left unmatched: 7. Looked up from germline, CDR1 is SGHNT and CDR2 is YYREEE (reference sequence).

The chain recombines TRBV29-1 with TRBJ2-3, with 14 nucleotides matching TRBD2. This CDR3 comprises 16 residues. Germline trimming cut 7 bases from V and 3 bases from J; bases unmatched to any gene: 9. CDR1 SQVTM and CDR2 ANQGSEA come from the germline V gene. The CDR3 DNA reads as TGCAGCGGGTTGGGACTAGCGGGAGAGGGGACAGATACGCAGTATTTT. Amino acid sequence: CSGLGLAGEGTDTQYF.

The chain joins TRBV11-2 to TRBJ1-5, with D unclear. This CDR3 has 12 amino acids. Germline V CDR1 and CDR2: SGHAT, FQNNGV. Trimming took 5 bases from V and 12 from J, leaving 14 bases between them. The CDR3 nucleotides are TGTGCCAGCAGCCACGTTGCGGGTTTCCAGCATTTT. It codes for CASSHVAGFQHF.

The chain employs TRBV30 and TRBJ1-1, with D perhaps matching TRBD1 (6 bases). The V and J ends lost 0 bases and 6 bases respectively, with 14 bases between them. Germline CDR1 GTSNPN, CDR2 SVGIG (reference sequence). This CDR3 is 14 amino acids long. For the CDR3, the DNA is TGTGCCTGGAGTGTAAGGTCCCCAGGGGCTGAAGCTTTCTTT. Its translation is CAWSVRSPGAEAFF.

The chain combines TRBV19 with TRBJ2-3; 9 positions match TRBD1. This CDR3 spans 14 amino acids. CDR1 is LNHDA, CDR2 SQIVND, per germline (reference sequence). Trimming removed 4 bases from V and 7 bases from J; junction bases left unmatched: 6. The CDR3 DNA reads as TGTGCCAGTAGTAGCCAGGACAGGGGAAATACGCAGTATTTT. It translates to CASSSQDRGNTQYF.

The chain joins TRBV19 to TRBJ1-5; D is possibly TRBD1 (6 bases). The CDR3 sequence is 16 residues long. CDR1 LNHDA and CDR2 SQIVND come from the germline V gene (reference sequence). Trimming took off 8 bases at V and 4 bases at J, with 21 bases between the two ends. The CDR3 coding sequence is TGTGCCAGTTCTTCAGAAATAGGTAGGGGGAATCAGCCCCAGCATTTT. Translated, it gives CASSSEIGRGNQPQHF.

This clone was recorded a few times. V is TRBV7-8 and J is TRBJ2-7, with D maybe TRBD1 (5 bases). Germline V gene data show CDR1 as SGHVS and CDR2 as FQNEAQ. V lost 0 bases to trimming and J lost 4 bases, with 16 bases between them. The CDR3 loop spans 16 amino acids. CDR3 in amino acids: CASSLAGLVGGYEQYF. CDR3 in DNA: TGTGCCAGCAGCTTAGCGGGGCTAGTCGGTGGTTACGAGCAGTACTTC.

The table lists this clone with many counts. The V gene is TRBV7-9, the J gene TRBJ1-3; the D is unclear. CDR3 length equals 16 residues. CDR1 SEHNR and CDR2 FQNEAQ come from the germline V gene (reference sequence). V was pared by 1 base and J by 0 bases, with 10 bases between. CDR3 sequence reads: CASSLESGPSGNTIYF. The CDR3 bases are TGTGCCAGCAGCTTAGAATCGGGTCCCTCTGGAAACACCATATATTTT.

V gene TRBV6-2 or TRBV6-3 combines with J gene TRBJ2-5; 12 bases line up with TRBD2. CDR1 is MNHEY and CDR2 is SVGEGT in the germline V gene. The CDR3 has 19 residues. Unmatched junction bases numbered 16, after V lost 4 bases and J lost 4 bases. The CDR3 is CASSFGLEPSGRERETQYF. The CDR3 nucleotides are TGTGCCAGCAGTTTTGGGCTGGAGCCTAGCGGGAGGGAAAGAGAGACCCAGTACTTC.

The chain recombines TRBV4-1 with TRBJ2-2; D perhaps matches TRBD1 (5 bases). Germline V gene sequence: CDR1 MGHRA, CDR2 YSYEKL. This CDR3 spans 17 amino acids. The V and J ends lost 2 bases and 7 bases respectively, with 20 bases between them. The CDR3: CASSQRPSTFRVGELFF. CDR3 nucleotides: TGCGCCAGCAGCCAAAGACCGAGCACTTTCAGGGTCGGGGAGCTGTTTTTT.

The chain recombines TRBV15 with TRBJ1-5; D is perhaps TRBD1 (5 bases). The CDR3 is made up of 13 amino acids. Germline CDR1 reads LNHNV; CDR2 reads YYDKDF (reference sequence). The V and J ends lost 8 bases and 2 bases respectively, with 10 bases between them. CDR3 DNA: TGTGCCACCCGGGGAGGGGGCAATCAGCCCCAGCATTTT. Its translation is CATRGGGNQPQHF.

This sequence joins TRBV5-4 and TRBJ2-3, with TRBD2 matching 8 bases. The junction had 6 bases not matched to a gene; V was cut back by 4 bases and J by 2 bases. CDR1 SGHNT and CDR2 YYREEE come from the germline V gene (reference sequence). There are 15 residues in the CDR3. CDR3 residues: CASSLQAGVTDTQYF. DNA of the CDR3: TGTGCCAGCAGCCTTCAAGCGGGAGTCACAGATACGCAGTATTTT.

The genes are TRBV5-4 and TRBJ2-7; 11 bases line up with TRBD2. V was pared by 0 bases and J by 7 bases, with 6 bases of the junction left unmatched. Germline assignment: CDR1 SGHNT and CDR2 YYREEE (reference sequence). This CDR3 has 15 amino acids. CDR3 loop: CASSLGASGRREQYF. CDR3 nucleotide sequence: TGTGCCAGCAGCTTGGGGGCTAGCGGGAGGCGGGAGCAGTACTTC.

In its sample, this clone was seen a few times. V is TRBV12-3 or TRBV12-4 and J is TRBJ1-5; no definite D call. The CDR3 runs 13 residues. V was shortened by 3 bases and J by 9 bases, with 12 bases between the two germline ends. The CDR3 coding sequence is TGTGCCAGCAGTTTCATAGACCGGGGGCCCCAGCATTTT. Translated: CASSFIDRGPQHF.

This sequence joins TRBV11-2 and TRBJ2-1; D may be TRBD2 (6 bases). The V end was cut by 2 bases, the J end by 6 bases, with 17 bases between. CDR1 and CDR2 (germline): SGHAT, FQNNGV. This CDR3 has 16 amino acids. CDR3 DNA: TGTGCCAGCAGCTTATATATGGCGGGATTAGGCAATGAGCAGTTCTTC. Its translation is CASSLYMAGLGNEQFF.